This T cell receptor beta chain was identified in a study of cytomegalovirus exposure and HLA in healthy donors. Germline V gene data show CDR1 as MNHEY and CDR2 as SMNVEV (reference sequence). This CDR3 region has 15 residues. After removal of 6 bases from V and 2 bases from J, the junction contained 5 bases not matched to a gene. In the PCR, 60 Vbeta and 13 Jbeta primers were used. Sequencing used immunoSEQ multiplex PCR; TCRdb keeps in-frame clones, though not all of them. The table lists a few hundred thousand clones, roughly 75% of them singletons. Sequencing was done on a sample of PBMCs. J is TRBJ2-7 and V is TRBV27; 12 bases line up with TRBD1. This sequence originates from a woman under 40 in good health and CMV-seronegative. The CDR3 bases are TGTGCCAGCAGCATCGGGACAGGGGGCACCTACGAGCAGTACTTC. This codes for CASSIGTGGTYEQYF.